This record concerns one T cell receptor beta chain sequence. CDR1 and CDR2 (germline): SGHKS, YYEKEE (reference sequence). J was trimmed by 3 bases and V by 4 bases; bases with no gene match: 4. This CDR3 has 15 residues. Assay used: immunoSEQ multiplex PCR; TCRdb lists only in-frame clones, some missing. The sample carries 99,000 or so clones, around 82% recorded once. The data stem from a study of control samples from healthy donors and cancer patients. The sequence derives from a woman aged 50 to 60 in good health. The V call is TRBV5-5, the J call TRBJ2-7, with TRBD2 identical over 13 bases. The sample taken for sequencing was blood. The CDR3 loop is CASSLGTSGIYEQYF. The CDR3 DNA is TGTGCCAGCAGCCTCGGGACTAGCGGGATCTACGAGCAGTACTTC.